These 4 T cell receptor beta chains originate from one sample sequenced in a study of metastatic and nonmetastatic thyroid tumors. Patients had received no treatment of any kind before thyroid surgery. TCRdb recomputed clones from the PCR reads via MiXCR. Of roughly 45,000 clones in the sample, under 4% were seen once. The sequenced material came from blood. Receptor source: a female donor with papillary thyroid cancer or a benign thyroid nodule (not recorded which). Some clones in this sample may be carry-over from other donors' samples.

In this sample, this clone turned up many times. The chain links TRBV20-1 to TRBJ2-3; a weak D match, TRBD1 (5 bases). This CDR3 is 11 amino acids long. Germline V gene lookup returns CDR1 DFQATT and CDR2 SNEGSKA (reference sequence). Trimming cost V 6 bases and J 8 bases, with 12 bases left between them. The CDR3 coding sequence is TGCAGTGCCTTGGACACCCCTACGCAGTATTTT. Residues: CSALDTPTQYF.

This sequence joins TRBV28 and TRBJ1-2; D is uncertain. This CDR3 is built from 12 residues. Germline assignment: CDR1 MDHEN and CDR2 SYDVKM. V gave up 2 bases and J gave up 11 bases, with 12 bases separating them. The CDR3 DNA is TGTGCCAGCAGTTTAATGGGGTTCCGATACACCTTC. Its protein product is CASSLMGFRYTF.

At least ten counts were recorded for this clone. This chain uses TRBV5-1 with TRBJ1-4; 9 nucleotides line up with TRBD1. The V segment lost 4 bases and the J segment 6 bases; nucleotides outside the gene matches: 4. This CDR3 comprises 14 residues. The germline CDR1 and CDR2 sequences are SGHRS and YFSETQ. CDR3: CASSPGTGHEKLFF. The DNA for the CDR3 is TGCGCCAGCAGCCCCGGGACAGGGCATGAAAAACTGTTTTTT.

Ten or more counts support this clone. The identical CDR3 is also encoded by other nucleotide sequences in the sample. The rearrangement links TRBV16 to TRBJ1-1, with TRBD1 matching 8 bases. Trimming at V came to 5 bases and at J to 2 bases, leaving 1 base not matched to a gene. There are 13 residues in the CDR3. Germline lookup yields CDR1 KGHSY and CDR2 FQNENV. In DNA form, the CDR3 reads TGTGCCAGCAGCTCAGGGGGCAACACTGAAGCTTTCTTT. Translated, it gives CASSSGGNTEAFF.